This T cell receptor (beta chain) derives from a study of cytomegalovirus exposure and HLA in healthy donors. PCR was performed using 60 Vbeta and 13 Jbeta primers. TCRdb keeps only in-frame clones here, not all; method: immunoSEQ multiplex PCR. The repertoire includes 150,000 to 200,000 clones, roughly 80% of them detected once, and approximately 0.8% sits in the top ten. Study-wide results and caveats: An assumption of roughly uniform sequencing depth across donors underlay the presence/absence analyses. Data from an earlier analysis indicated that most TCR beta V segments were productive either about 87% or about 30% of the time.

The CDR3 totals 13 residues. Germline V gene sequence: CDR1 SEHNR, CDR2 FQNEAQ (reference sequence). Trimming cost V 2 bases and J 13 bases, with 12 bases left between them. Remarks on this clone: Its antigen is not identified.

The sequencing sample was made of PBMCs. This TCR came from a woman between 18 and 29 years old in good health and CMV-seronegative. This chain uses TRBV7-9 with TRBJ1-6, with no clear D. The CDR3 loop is CASSLQKPGPLHF. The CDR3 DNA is TGTGCCAGCAGCTTACAAAAGCCGGGGCCCCTCCACTTT.